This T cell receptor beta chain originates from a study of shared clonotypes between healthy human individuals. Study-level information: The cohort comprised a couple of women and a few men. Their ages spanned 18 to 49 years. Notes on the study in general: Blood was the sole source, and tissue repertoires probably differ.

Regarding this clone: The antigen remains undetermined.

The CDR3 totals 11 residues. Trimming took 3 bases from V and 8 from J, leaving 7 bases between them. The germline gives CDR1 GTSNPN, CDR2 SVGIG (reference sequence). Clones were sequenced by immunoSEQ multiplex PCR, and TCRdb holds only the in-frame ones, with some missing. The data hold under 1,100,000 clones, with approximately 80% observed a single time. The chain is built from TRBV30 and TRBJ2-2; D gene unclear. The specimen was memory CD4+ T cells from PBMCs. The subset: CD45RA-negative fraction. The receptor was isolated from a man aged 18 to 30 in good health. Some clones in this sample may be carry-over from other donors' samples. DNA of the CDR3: TGTGCCTGGAGGGAAAGAGGGGAGCTGTTTTTT. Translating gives CAWRERGELFF.